What follows are 27 T cell receptor beta chains derived from one specimen sequenced in a study of post-analysis software for immune sequencing data. Presence of unique molecular identifiers characterized the TCR beta cDNA libraries. TCRdb called the PCR reads again in MiXCR, with one record for every CDR3 protein. This sample has approximately 570,000 distinct CDR3 sequences, with roughly 47% found just once. Study-wide points: Compared with controls, patients had more of about 5 TRBV segments, including TRBV5-6, TRBV5-1 and TRBV20-1.

These receptors' targets are unknown. The specimen was blood. These receptors were taken from a girl under 18 with multiple sclerosis.

This clonotype was seen a handful of times. The gene calls are TRBV21-1 and TRBJ1-2; no DNA check was done on the table's D call, TRBD1. TRBV21-1 is shown as a pseudogene. The CDR3 length is 17 residues. CDR3 residues: CASSKSVVRAGNYGYTF. DNA of the CDR3: TGTGCCAGCAGCAAATCTGTCGTCAGGGCGGGTAACTATGGCTACACCTTC.

V is TRBV24-1 and J is TRBJ2-3; D remains ambiguous. The CDR3 extends over 15 amino acids. Trimming took off 0 bases at V and 0 bases at J, with 6 bases between the two ends. Germline CDR1 is KGHDR and CDR2 is SFDVKD. CDR3 region: CATSDLEDSTDTQYF. For the CDR3, the DNA is TGTGCCACCAGTGATTTGGAGGACAGCACAGATACGCAGTATTTT.

CDR3 sequence reads: CASSPPGSRGGTDTQYF. The CDR3 DNA reads as TGTGCCAGCAGCCCTCCGGGGAGCCGCGGGGGCACAGATACGCAGTATTTT. This chain joins TRBV11-2 and TRBJ2-3, with D possibly being TRBD2 (6 bases). Germline CDR1 reads SGHAT; CDR2 reads FQNNGV. Trimming took off 5 bases at V and 1 base at J, with 19 bases between the two ends. The CDR3 sequence is 17 residues long.

The J gene is TRBJ2-1, the V gene TRBV20-1, with 8 bases lining up with TRBD2. CDR3 length: 14 amino acids. V shed 1 base and J 4 bases; nucleotides not matched to a gene: 3. The germline V gene encodes CDR1 DFQATT and CDR2 SNEGSKA (reference sequence). Here the CDR3 reads CSARVTSGYNEQFF. The CDR3 DNA is TGCAGTGCTAGAGTCACTAGCGGTTACAATGAGCAGTTCTTC.

The chain couples TRBV4-3 to TRBJ2-7, with 9 bases aligning to TRBD2. The J segment lost 6 bases and the V segment lost 0 bases, leaving 6 bases of the junction unmatched. From germline, CDR1 is LGHNA and CDR2 YSLEER. The length of the CDR3 is 15 residues. The CDR3 region is CASSQDASGKVEQYF. In DNA form, the CDR3 reads TGCGCCAGCAGCCAAGATGCTAGCGGGAAGGTCGAGCAGTACTTC.

The chain links TRBV6-6 to TRBJ2-7, with D possibly TRBD2 on 6 matching bases. V was pared by 0 bases and J by 2 bases, with 14 bases between. The CDR3 runs to 16 residues. The V gene's germline CDR1 is MNHNY and CDR2 SVGAGI (reference sequence). The CDR3 protein is CASSYSTLAQTYEQYF. The CDR3 DNA sequence: TGTGCCAGCAGTTACTCGACACTAGCACAGACCTACGAGCAGTACTTC.

The chain links TRBV12-3 or TRBV12-4 to TRBJ1-2; D is uncertain. This CDR3 comprises 14 residues. V shed 3 bases and J shed 4 bases, with 12 bases lying between them. The CDR3 sequence is CASSLRTPVYGYTF. The CDR3 nucleotides are TGTGCCAGCAGTTTGAGGACGCCAGTCTATGGCTACACCTTC.

This clonotype occurred a few times. The chain employs TRBV12-3 or TRBV12-4 and TRBJ1-2; D gene uncertain. Trimming cost V 3 bases and J 6 bases, with 8 bases left between them. CDR3 length: 12 amino acids. The CDR3 DNA reads TGTGCCAGCAGTTTTAGCGGAAATGGCTACACCTTC. Its protein product is CASSFSGNGYTF.

As for this clonotype: An end of the junction differs from the germline gene, which may be a read error. V gene TRBV4-1 combines with J gene TRBJ2-7, with D perhaps assigned TRBD1 or TRBD2 (6 bases each). CDR3 length equals 15 residues. CDR1 and CDR2 from the germline V gene are MGHRA and YSYEKL. The CDR3 nucleotides read TGCGCCGGCAGCCAAGAACCCGGGGGCCCCTACGAGCAGTACTTC. Amino acid sequence: CAGSQEPGGPYEQYF.

The rearrangement links TRBV7-2 to TRBJ2-4; 8 positions match TRBD1. V gave up 1 base and J gave up 7 bases; unmatched junction bases: 3. The CDR3 covers 14 residues. Per the germline V gene, CDR1 is SGHTA and CDR2 is FQGNSA. CDR3 residues: CASSLGAGGNIQYF. In DNA, the CDR3 is TGTGCCAGCAGCTTAGGGGCAGGGGGCAACATTCAGTACTTC.

This clonotype has ten or more counts. This chain uses TRBV28 with TRBJ2-6; perhaps TRBD1 as D (5 bases). This CDR3 is built from 15 residues. Germline CDR1 MDHEN, CDR2 SYDVKM. Trimming stripped 5 bases from V and 0 bases from J, with 8 bases between. CDR3 DNA: TGTGCCAGCAGTCGAGACAGCTCTGGGGCCAACGTCCTGACTTTC. It yields the protein CASSRDSSGANVLTF.

The J gene is TRBJ2-5, the V gene TRBV10-3; D possibly uses TRBD1 or TRBD2 (5 bases each). CDR1 ENHRY and CDR2 SYGVKD come from the germline V gene. The CDR3 is made up of 15 amino acids. Trimming left V 3 bases short and J 1 base short, with 12 bases between. CDR3: CAISDGAATQETQYF. CDR3 DNA: TGTGCCATCAGTGACGGGGCGGCGACCCAAGAGACCCAGTACTTC.

This clonotype came up a few times. V and J are TRBV12-5 and TRBJ1-2, with TRBD1 matching over 8 bases. V was clipped by 6 bases and J by 6 bases; unmatched bases: 6. CDR1 is LGHNT and CDR2 is FRNRAP in the germline V gene. The length of the CDR3 is 13 residues. The chain's CDR3 is CASGSLDRDGYTF. DNA of the CDR3: TGTGCTAGTGGCTCCCTGGACAGGGATGGCTACACCTTC. The variable domain in full, with the rest retrieved from reference TRBV12-5 and TRBJ1-2, is DARVTQTPRHKVTEMGQEVTMRCQPILGHNTVFWYRQTMMQGLELLAYFRNRAPLDDSGMPKDRFSAEMPDATLATLKIQPSEPRDSAVYFCASGSLDRDGYTFGSGTRLTVV.

J is TRBJ1-2 and V is TRBV4-1, with 8 bases lining up with TRBD1. CDR3 length: 15 residues. Germline lookup yields CDR1 MGHRA and CDR2 YSYEKL. V lost 3 bases to trimming and J lost 4 bases; unmatched junction nucleotides: 7. The DNA for the CDR3 is TGCGCCAGCAGCCAGCTGACAGGGGCGTCCTATGGCTACACCTTC. It codes for CASSQLTGASYGYTF.

The rearrangement uses TRBV6-5 and TRBJ2-5, with 12 bases lining up with TRBD2. Trimming at V came to 0 bases and at J to 4 bases, leaving 9 bases not matched to a gene. CDR3 length equals 18 residues. Germline lookup yields CDR1 MNHEY and CDR2 SVGAGI. The CDR3 DNA sequence: TGTGCCAGCAGTTACTCTGCGTCTAGCGGGAGGGCCAGAGAGACCCAGTACTTC. Residues: CASSYSASSGRARETQYF.

This chain links TRBV7-9 with TRBJ1-2; D is unclear. CDR1 and CDR2 (germline): SEHNR, FQNEAQ (reference sequence). The germline V and J ends were trimmed by 8 bases and 13 bases, with 8 bases remaining between them. This CDR3 is 8 amino acids long. The CDR3 DNA is TGTGCCAGCGGCACCCTCACCTTC. It translates to CASGTLTF.

This clonotype was counted between two and nine times. The V and J genes are TRBV5-1 and TRBJ2-7; perhaps D is TRBD1 or TRBD2 (5 bases each). The germline gives CDR1 SGHRS, CDR2 YFSETQ. Trimming removed 4 bases at V and 3 bases at J, with 14 bases between. The CDR3 has 14 residues. CDR3 loop: CASSTKEGIYEQYF. CDR3 DNA: TGCGCCAGCAGCACCAAAGAGGGGATCTACGAGCAGTACTTC.

The J gene is TRBJ1-1, the V gene TRBV19; D is uncertain. CDR1 is LNHDA, CDR2 SQIVND, per germline (reference sequence). Trimming took off 3 bases at V and 0 bases at J, with 5 bases between the two ends. The CDR3 is made up of 13 amino acids. The CDR3 region has the DNA TGTGCCAGTAGTATCACATTGAACACTGAAGCTTTCTTT. Translated, it gives CASSITLNTEAFF. Full variable domain (outside the CDR3, taken from reference TRBV19 and TRBJ1-1): DGGITQSPKYLFRKEGQNVTLSCEQNLNHDAMYWYRQDPGQGLRLIYYSQIVNDFQKGDIAEGYSVSREKKESFPLTVTSAQKNPTAFYLCASSITLNTEAFFGQGTRLTVV.

CDR3 sequence: CASSYGVWETQYF. The CDR3 DNA follows: TGTGCCAGCAGTTACGGGGTCTGGGAGACCCAGTACTTC. The chain is built from TRBV6-2 or TRBV6-3 and TRBJ2-5; D call uncertain. The CDR3 contains 13 residues. V gave up 2 bases and J gave up 5 bases, with 9 bases separating them. CDR1 is MNHEY, CDR2 SVGEGT, per germline.

The chain joins TRBV4-2 to TRBJ2-1; 7 bases are shared with TRBD2. Germline V gives CDR1 LGHNA, CDR2 YNFKEQ. Trimming at V came to 2 bases and at J to 0 bases, leaving 10 bases not matched to a gene. The CDR3 contains 18 residues. The CDR3 nucleotides read TGTGCCAGCAGCCAACTTTGGGGGGGAGGCAGCTCCTACAATGAGCAGTTCTTC. It specifies CASSQLWGGGSSYNEQFF.

V is TRBV3-1 and J is TRBJ2-3; D is perhaps TRBD1 or TRBD2 (5 bases each). Trimming removed 1 base at V and 4 bases at J, with 12 bases between. CDR1 is LGHDT and CDR2 is YNNKEL in the germline V gene (reference sequence). The CDR3 length is 15 residues. CDR3 residues: CASSQVKRGPDTQYF. The CDR3 nucleotides are TGTGCCAGCAGCCAAGTGAAAAGGGGACCAGATACGCAGTATTTT.

This rearrangement joins TRBV5-1 to TRBJ2-1, with 7 bases identical to TRBD1. CDR1 is SGHRS, CDR2 YFSETQ, per germline. Trimming cost V 4 bases and J 9 bases; bases outside gene matches: 4. This CDR3 comprises 12 residues. In DNA form, the CDR3 reads TGCGCCAGCAGCGTCGGGACAGTTGAGCAGTTCTTC. It translates to CASSVGTVEQFF. The full variable domain, rest sourced from reference TRBV5-1 and TRBJ2-1, is KAGVTQTPRYLIKTRGQQVTLSCSPISGHRSVSWYQQTPGQGLQFLFEYFSETQRNKGNFPGRFSGRQFSNSRSEMNVSTLELGDSALYLCASSVGTVEQFFGPGTRLTVL.

The rearrangement links TRBV7-9 to TRBJ1-1, with a possible D match to TRBD1 (6 bases). Trimming took 4 bases from V and 1 from J, leaving 13 bases between them. The germline V gene has CDR1 SEHNR and CDR2 FQNEAQ (reference sequence). There are 15 residues in the CDR3. The DNA of the CDR3 is TGTGCCAGCAGCTCACACAGGGTCCGGAACACTGAAGCTTTCTTT. It encodes CASSSHRVRNTEAFF.

This clonotype turned up a few times. The gene calls are TRBV12-3 or TRBV12-4 and TRBJ2-7; 13 bases agree with TRBD2. The trim removed 6 bases at V and 10 bases at J, leaving 15 bases unmatched. The CDR3 is 16 residues long. The CDR3 region is CASSRPTEGLAGHQYF. In DNA form, the CDR3 reads TGTGCCAGCAGCCGCCCGACCGAGGGACTAGCGGGACACCAGTACTTC.

The J gene is TRBJ1-1, the V gene TRBV6-6, with D possibly being TRBD1 (5 bases). The CDR3 length is 14 residues. Germline V lookup: CDR1 MNHNY, CDR2 SVGAGI (reference sequence). The V and J ends lost 0 bases and 3 bases respectively, with 8 bases between them. The CDR3 DNA sequence: TGTGCCAGCAGTTACTCCGACAGTTACACTGAAGCTTTCTTT. This translates into CASSYSDSYTEAFF.

This clonotype appeared once. This chain connects TRBV29-1 to TRBJ2-7; D gene ambiguous. This CDR3 has 11 amino acids. CDR1 and CDR2 (germline): SQVTM, ANQGSEA. The germline V and J ends were trimmed by 6 bases and 1 base, with 7 bases remaining between them. The CDR3 DNA reads as TGCAGCGTCCCCGGGTCCTACGAGCAGTACTTC. Protein product: CSVPGSYEQYF.

The J gene is TRBJ2-6, the V gene TRBV6-6, with D perhaps matching TRBD2 (5 bases). Germline V gives CDR1 MNHNY, CDR2 SVGAGI (reference sequence). V lost 8 bases to trimming and J lost 4 bases, with 18 bases between them. The CDR3 has 16 amino acids. CDR3 protein: CASGYGKGNGANVLTF. CDR3 DNA sequence: TGTGCCAGCGGGTACGGGAAGGGCAACGGGGCCAACGTCCTGACTTTC.